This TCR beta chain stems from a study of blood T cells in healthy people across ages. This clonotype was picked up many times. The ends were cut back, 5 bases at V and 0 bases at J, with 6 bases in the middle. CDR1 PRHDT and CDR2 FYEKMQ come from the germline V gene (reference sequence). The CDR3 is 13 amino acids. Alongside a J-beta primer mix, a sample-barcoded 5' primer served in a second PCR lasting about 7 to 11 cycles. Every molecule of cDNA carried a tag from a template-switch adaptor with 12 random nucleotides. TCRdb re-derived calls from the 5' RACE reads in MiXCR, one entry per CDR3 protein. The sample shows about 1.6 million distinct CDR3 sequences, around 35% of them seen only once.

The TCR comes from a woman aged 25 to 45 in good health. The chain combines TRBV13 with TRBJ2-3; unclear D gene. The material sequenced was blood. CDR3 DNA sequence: TGTGCCAGCAGCGTGTTTAGCACAGATACGCAGTATTTT. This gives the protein CASSVFSTDTQYF.